The present T cell receptor (beta chain) was sequenced within a study of cytomegalovirus exposure and HLA in healthy donors (dated by TCRdb to about 2017). Context from the whole study: According to an earlier analysis of around 600 of the donors, 150 million to 200 million T cells yielded 95 million to 140 million unique TCR beta sequences and about 300 Gb of sequence data. Roughly 320 gigabases of sequencing data and around 90 million unique TCR sequences made up an early release that covered 500 to 650 HLA-typed donors. Of the 300 to 500 genotyped donors, approximately 80% were placed in the genetic ancestry cluster associated with self-reported Caucasian donors. The study aimed to test whether signatures of past pathogen exposure could be identified by cataloging public T cell receptors. The T cell repertoires of 700 or so subjects were profiled by immunosequencing and related to cytomegalovirus serostatus. In addition to the first cohort of around 670 subjects, a separate validation cohort of 120 different subjects was used. To predict cytomegalovirus infection status, the study brought together high-throughput TCR immunosequencing, statistical association of individual TCRs with disease status, and machine learning. A later analysis re-analyzed previously published TCR beta repertoires from hundreds of donors and added high-resolution HLA genotyping to study TCR occurrence patterns. The later analysis used no new phenotypic data to find candidate immune exposures, relying instead on TCR beta sequences and their occurrence across donors. To decide whether each TCR beta V gene segment behaved as functional or pseudogenic, an earlier analysis of over 500 of the donors relied on high-throughput TCR beta sequencing. Donor age, sex, ethnicity and CMV serostatus were compiled alongside the repertoire data. A later genetic analysis used genome-wide SNP genotypes for about 65% of the 666 donors, treating that subset as a discovery cohort. Every discovery cohort repertoire had been produced on one sequencing platform. HLA typing included class I and class II loci at four-digit resolution. The number of typed donors differed by locus: roughly 620-630 for A, B, C, DRB1 and DQB1; 500 to 550 for DQA1; some 590 for DPA1; and roughly 490 for DPB1. Because of strong linkage in the cohort, roughly five DR-DQ haplotypes were treated as single units for association and clustering. Among around 400 genotyped donors of the cohort, an average of around 250,000 unique TCR beta nucleotide sequences was sequenced per donor, of which about 19% were non-productive.

From cysteine to phenylalanine, the CDR3 is 14 amino acids long. Left in the record is the CDR3 DNA by itself, 42 bases read in frame from the first base. From a lookup of the germline V gene, CDR1 and CDR2 are MGHRA and YSYEKL. The germline ends are 5 bases apart after V is trimmed by 2 bases and J by 0 bases. This clone was seen only a few times. The antigen it binds to is not known. No base qualities exist here, and no much larger clone lies one base off it. The cohort comprised some 730 healthy bone marrow donors. At the time of sampling, all cohort members were nominally healthy, though unrecorded immune exposures were likely present. The donor tested CMV seronegative, placing the donor among the 350 to 400 seronegative members of the cohort. Every donor gave a peripheral blood sample, and the peripheral blood mononuclear cells from that sample were used for TCR beta sequencing. The Qiagen DNeasy Blood Extraction Kit was used to extract genomic DNA from the blood cell samples.

Libraries came from the immunoSEQ multiplex PCR assay. The multiplex PCR relied on a mix of 60 forward primers for TCR Vbeta segments and 13 reverse primers for TCR Jbeta segments. The CDR3 region of rearranged TCR beta genes was amplified from genomic DNA with a multiplex PCR assay. The Illumina HiSeq System was used to sequence the amplified TCR beta libraries as 87-base-pair reads. Per the authors' processing: A later analysis counted about 80 million unique TCR beta chains across the 666 repertoires, and 9.5 million to 11 million of these chains were shared by at least two donors. Raw reads were error-corrected and collapsed into unique sequences by a nearest-neighbor algorithm in which closely related sequences were merged to remove PCR and sequencing errors. To assign V, D and J gene segments, CDR3 sequences were aligned to IMGT reference sequences. For a sequence to be retained, a match of at least six nucleotides was required to both a V gene segment and a J gene segment. A rearrangement was called productive if the CDR3 had no stop codons and remained in frame with V and J, and every other rearrangement was called non-productive. Following IMGT convention, CDR3 was defined as the stretch from the second conserved V-encoded cysteine to the conserved J-encoded phenylalanine. The earlier analysis of approximately 590 of the donors excluded any sequence lacking an unambiguous match to a single V gene segment. In an earlier analysis of 587 of the donors, a V segment was called functional when productive rearrangements were above 56.7%, and segregating when the standard deviation between donors exceeded 5%. A statistical classification framework was built for diagnosing cytomegalovirus status from the catalog of TCR beta chain sequences. In a later analysis, TCR nucleotide sequences were compared against IMGT/GENE-DB human TR gene sequences so that V and J genes could be assigned. A later analysis assigned CDR3 sequences and most-parsimonious VDJ recombination scenarios with the TCRdist pipeline. In a later analysis, each TCR beta chain was defined by its CDR3 amino acid sequence together with its V-gene family, and reads without a unique V-gene family were excluded. As a way to deal with suspected cross-contamination and a sequencing artifact, a later analysis dropped approximately 590 nucleotide sequences that were highly shared and had low generation probability. A later analysis calculated a clonal expansion index for each public chain from normalized within-repertoire ranks of inferred template counts. In a later analysis, generation probabilities were computed using a VDJ recombination model fitted to out-of-frame rearrangements, and the results were checked against IGoR. In a later analysis, hypergeometric tests were used to score TCR-TCR, TCR-HLA and TCR-CMV co-occurrence, with a repertoire-size bias correction applied to TCR pairs. False discovery rates were estimated in a later analysis by permuting HLA or CMV assignments 20 times. In a later analysis, co-occurring TCRs were grouped using DBSCAN, with TCRdist sequence similarity added in when clustering inside HLA-allele-positive subsets. Repertoires with fewer than 30,000 or more than 120,000 public chains, plus five repertoires with anomalous nucleotide sharing, were excluded from co-occurrence clustering. The table comes from immuneACCESS by way of TCRdb, which keeps in-frame sequences with V and J called. Part of the clones is missing from these tables; in studies checked, under half for an unresolved V gene and the rest for unknown reasons. Clone size and V and J calls were adopted from that table, with D and trimming inferred from the DNA. The sample profile shows roughly 120,000 clones; 81% of them were found once. The biggest ten clones account for less than 2.5% of the sample.

The full study reports these points: The study gave a list of over 150 TCR beta chains associated with cytomegalovirus. The only immune exposure information available for the cohort was CMV serostatus. According to a later genetic analysis, donors in an Asian-associated ancestry cluster had fewer N-insertions in productive TCRs than the approximately 650-donor mean. In an earlier analysis of 500 to 650 of the donors, most TCR beta V segments appeared in productive rearrangements about 87% or about 30% of the time, broadly matching IMGT annotations. A later analysis associated 15,000 to 20,000 TCR beta sequences with specific HLA alleles at a false discovery rate of 0.05. Linkage disequilibrium might explain the correlated functional status among segregating V segments, but an unknown experimental factor could not be ruled out. Because HLA typing was missing for some donors at each locus, association tests included only the typed subset. The earlier analysis of around 600 of the donors excluded roughly 16 rarely observed V segments, including chromosome 9 orphons, because counts were too low. The sequencing pipeline was judged likely to have produced a cluster of highly shared sequence variants as a technical artifact. In a later genetic analysis, a missense DCLRE1C variant was associated with V-gene and J-gene trimming of TCR beta chains, and the association was replicated in an independent cohort. The presence/absence analyses assumed that sequencing depth was roughly uniform across donors, and that assumption may not be true. In a later analysis, HLA-associated TCR beta chains were found to be more clonally expanded and to have lower generation probabilities than equally common non-associated chains. According to the authors, the approach could potentially be generalized to other disease states and immunological phenotypes. Three of the identified cytomegalovirus-associated TCR beta chains were confirmed in vitro to be specific for cytomegalovirus antigens. Assigning TCR associations to individual alleles was difficult when HLA alleles, especially DR and DQ, strongly co-occurred. A further reported finding was that TCR beta sequences accurately predicted the HLA-A and HLA-B alleles for most subjects in the first cohort. Because the 87-base-pair reads could not distinguish some IMGT-functional V segments, including TRBV6-2 and TRBV6-3, those segments were excluded. Only TCR beta chains were sequenced in this cohort, and the absence of alpha or paired-chain data limited detectable features. Cytomegalovirus status was reported to be diagnosed by the classifier with high specificity and sensitivity in both the original and validation cohorts. In a later analysis, most CMV-associated TCR beta chains were found to appear HLA-restricted, with HLA associations seemingly driven largely by CMV exposure. Several of the top co-occurrence clusters appeared to be linked to parvovirus B19, influenza, CMV and Epstein-Barr virus, according to a later analysis. In a later analysis, TCR association rates were found to vary across HLA loci, with the most associated TCRs seen for DRB1 alleles and the fewest for HLA-C alleles. Most TCR sequences were seen in very few donors, while some public TCRs were found in many individuals.

The TCR comes from a woman younger than 45 in good health and CMV-seronegative. Sequences were obtained from PBMCs. The chain is made from TRBV4-1 and TRBJ1-3, with no D gene named confidently. CDR3 reads: CASSQTSSGNTIYF. The nucleotides are TGCGCCAGCAGCCAAACGAGCTCTGGAAACACCATATATTTT.